This entry concerns a single T cell receptor beta chain. This clonotype appeared a single time. It lacks a known antigen. No much larger clone is present one base from it, and per-base qualities are unavailable. The data originate from a study of blood T cells in healthy people across ages (dated by TCRdb to 2013 to 2016). Turning to the overall study: Template switching captured roughly one uniquely barcoded TCR beta cDNA molecule per two T cells in model experiments. Age-related changes in TCR beta repertoire diversity were measured in the study by deep sequencing normalized with unique cDNA molecular identifiers. Four age groups were formed from the donors: young (average approximately 16 years), middle-aged (around 39), aged (under 70) and long-lived (around 80). Donors of different ages were randomly distributed across sequencing lanes to avoid experimental bias. For two donors (one aged 18 to 29 and one aged 80 or older), the study analyzed two additional independent replicas of 1 million unique cDNA reads from the same blood draw. Findings and caveats that apply to the study as a whole: Compared with the aged group, the long-lived group had more naive CD4+ T cells, fewer expanded clones and increased TCR diversity, a pattern suggesting age selection. There was a strong correlation between observed TCR beta diversity and the percentage of naive T cells measured by flow cytometry. Observed TCR beta diversity per million T cells fell roughly linearly with age, and a significant reduction was already apparent by age roughly 40. Because the CMV infection status of the donors was unknown, age-related changes in expanded clonotypes may potentially have been confounded. Total diversity estimates from one million sequenced T cells were considered lower bounds and underestimates. Because profiling used bulk unsorted PBMCs, naive and antigen-experienced compartments could not be compared conclusively.

The roughly 38 donors, aged 6 to 90 years, were systemically healthy Caucasian individuals from Russia. Approximately 9.3 milliliters of peripheral blood were drawn from each donor into EDTA-treated Vacutainer tubes. Ficoll-Paque density-gradient centrifugation was used to isolate PBMCs, with at least 7 million per sample. Total RNA was extracted from PBMCs with Trizol reagent, with at least 6 micrograms obtained per sample. The percentages of naive CD45RAhigh/CD27high T cells were determined by flow cytometry on a PBMC aliquot from every donor. Its CDR3 holds 14 amino acids, cysteine through phenylalanine. Solely the CDR3 DNA is kept, with 42 bases framed from the first base. CDR1 and CDR2 were assigned from the germline V gene (reference sequence) as DFQATT and SNEGSKA. Libraries were constructed by 5' RACE. For sequencing, an Illumina HiSeq 2500 was employed. A second roughly 6 to 12 cycle PCR used a sample-barcoded 5' primer and a J-beta primer mix. A unique molecular identifier was introduced onto each TCR beta cDNA molecule by a template-switch 5' adaptor carrying 12 random nucleotides. Each sample yielded at least 3 million CDR3-containing paired-end reads. First-strand cDNA was synthesized from all RNA with the Mint cDNA synthesis kit, primed by a TRBC-specific oligonucleotide. Following uracil-DNA glycosylase treatment, a first 18-cycle PCR with universal primers M1SS and BC2_uni_R was performed on all cDNA. Per the original workflow: For normalization, 1 million high-quality reads were randomly selected from each sample, with every read carrying a distinct molecular identifier. Reads with shared molecular identifiers were discarded instead of being binned into consensus sequences. MiTCR, run with a Q25 quality threshold and the strictest error-elimination algorithm, handled CDR3 identification, clonotype clustering and error correction. A nonparametric unseen species model with Euler transformation was used to estimate lower-bound total TCR beta diversity. In-frame beta chains were kept once TCRdb had trimmed the public reads at Q25 with fastp and called clones with MiXCR. Rows with one shared CDR3 protein collapse into an entry with the most common genes and DNA. These V and J calls originate from TCRdb's pipeline instead of the authors' own analysis. For this sample the table gives about 1.4 million distinct CDR3 sequences, of which 55% to 75% were detected only once. Of the sample, roughly 7% falls within the top ten clones.

Specimen: blood. The sequence was collected from a man aged 18 to 29 in good health. The chain is assembled from TRBV20-1 and TRBJ2-5, with TRBD1 as a weak D call on 5 bases. The better agreement between TRBJ2-7 and the DNA end casts doubt on the J call. The CDR3 protein: CSASMVIGAYEQYF. The nucleotide sequence reads as follows: TGCAGTGCTAGTATGGTAATAGGGGCCTACGAGCAGTACTTC.